What follows are 18 T cell receptor beta chains derived from one specimen sequenced in a study of CD8 T cells in Susac syndrome. About 0.5 to 1 ug RNA was reverse transcribed with random hexamers. TCRdb processed the immunoSEQ multiplex PCR reads anew with MiXCR; each CDR3 protein has one entry. Altogether approximately 230,000 distinct CDR3 sequences are present, around 93% being singletons, with the ten largest covering 0.065% to 0.075%. The source material was CD4+ T cells from PBMCs. These receptors were obtained from a human donor with multiple sclerosis.

V usage is TRBV28 and J usage is TRBJ1-2, with D hard to call. V was shortened by 3 bases and J by 4 bases, with 9 bases between the two germline ends. Germline CDR1 and CDR2: MDHEN and SYDVKM. This CDR3 has 13 amino acids. The CDR3, as DNA: TGTGCCAGCAGTTTGGCAGCCCCCTATGGCTACACCTTC. It specifies CASSLAAPYGYTF.

This clonotype showed up just once. This rearrangement joins TRBV4-2 to TRBJ1-2; 8 bases fit TRBD1. The ends lost 0 bases at V and 8 bases at J; junction bases unmatched: 8. The CDR3 runs 15 residues. Germline values: CDR1 LGHNA, CDR2 YNFKEQ. This chain's CDR3 is CASSQELWTGIGYTF. CDR3 nucleotides: TGTGCCAGCAGCCAAGAATTGTGGACAGGGATAGGCTACACCTTC.

This chain uses TRBV4-2 with TRBJ1-5; 7 bases align to TRBD1. J lost 4 bases, V lost 2 bases, and 5 bases had no gene match. The CDR3 totals 15 residues. CDR1 is LGHNA, CDR2 YNFKEQ, per germline. The CDR3 reads CASSQPGQVNQPQHF. The CDR3 DNA reads as TGTGCCAGCAGCCAACCCGGACAGGTTAATCAGCCCCAGCATTTT.

The J gene is TRBJ1-1, the V gene TRBV3-1, with D perhaps TRBD1 (5 bases). Between the trimmed V and J ends, which lost 4 bases and 1 base, there was a span of 16 bases. CDR3 length equals 16 residues. Germline V lookup: CDR1 LGHDT, CDR2 YNNKEL (reference sequence). The CDR3 sequence: CASSLRLTRGNTEAFF. The CDR3 coding sequence is TGTGCCAGCAGCCTCCGGTTAACAAGGGGGAACACTGAAGCTTTCTTT.

The chain is built from TRBV19 and TRBJ1-5; D unclear. From germline, CDR1 is LNHDA and CDR2 SQIVND (reference sequence). The CDR3 is 15 residues long. V dropped 4 bases and J dropped 2 bases, with 12 bases sitting between them. CDR3 bases: TGTGCCAGTAGTAACAGTGGCGCCGGCAATCAGCCCCAGCATTTT. Protein: CASSNSGAGNQPQHF.

This sequence joins TRBV6-6 and TRBJ1-5; D unresolved. V was trimmed by 0 bases and J by 5 bases, leaving 5 bases between them. This CDR3 has 13 residues. Per germline, CDR1 MNHNY and CDR2 SVGAGI (reference sequence). The CDR3 bases are TGTGCCAGCAGTTACTCAGGACATCAGCCCCAGCATTTT. Its translation is CASSYSGHQPQHF.

The V and J genes are TRBV12-3 or TRBV12-4 and TRBJ1-4; D is undetermined. Trimming removed 3 bases at V and 6 bases at J, with 8 bases between. The CDR3 sequence is 13 residues long. CDR3 bases: TGTGCCAGCAGTTTTGGAAGACATGAAAAACTGTTTTTT. Translating it yields CASSFGRHEKLFF.

As DNA, the CDR3 is TGTGCCAGCAGGACCCACGGCTCTGGAAACACCATATATTTT. This encodes CASRTHGSGNTIYF. The chain uses TRBV12-3 or TRBV12-4 and TRBJ1-3; D is unclear. Deletions cut 6 bases from V and 0 bases from J, with 9 bases between. The CDR3 runs 14 residues.

V and J are TRBV20-1 and TRBJ2-5; TRBD2 matches 10 bases. Germline CDR1 reads DFQATT; CDR2 reads SNEGSKA (reference sequence). V shed 1 base and J 2 bases; nucleotides not matched to a gene: 16. The CDR3 has 19 amino acids. The CDR3 nucleotides are TGCAGTGCTAGAGGGACTAGCGGAGGCCTCAGGTCTGCACAAGAGACCCAGTACTTC. Translated, it gives CSARGTSGGLRSAQETQYF.

The rearrangement uses TRBV2 and TRBJ2-3; D unresolved. Germline CDR1 is SNHLY and CDR2 is FYNNEI. CDR3 size: 15 residues. Trimming shortened V by 6 bases and J by 1 base, and 14 bases separated the two germline ends. The chain's CDR3 is CASSPDGARTDTQYF. CDR3 nucleotides: TGTGCCAGCAGCCCAGATGGTGCCCGCACAGATACGCAGTATTTT. The whole variable domain, remainder taken from reference TRBV2 and TRBJ2-3, is EPEVTQTPSHQVTQMGQEVILRCVPISNHLYFYWYRQILGQKVEFLVSFYNNEISEKSEIFDDQFSVERPDGSNFTLKIRSTKLEDSAMYFCASSPDGARTDTQYFGPGTRLTVL.

This chain connects TRBV20-1 to TRBJ2-3; TRBD2 matches 9 bases. From germline, CDR1 is DFQATT and CDR2 SNEGSKA (reference sequence). The CDR3 totals 15 residues. J was trimmed by 2 bases and V by 5 bases; bases with no gene match: 8. DNA for the CDR3: TGCAGTGCTCGACCTAGCGGGGCGCACACAGATACGCAGTATTTT. It yields the protein CSARPSGAHTDTQYF.

This sequence joins TRBV4-1 and TRBJ2-5, with 7 bases that match TRBD2. The CDR3 length is 16 residues. CDR1 is MGHRA, CDR2 YSYEKL, per germline. V lost 1 base and J lost 2; bases outside the gene matches: 7. The CDR3 bases are TGCGCCAGCAGCCAAGTAATTAAACTAGCGCAAGAGACCCAGTACTTC. Protein sequence: CASSQVIKLAQETQYF.

V is TRBV5-1 and J is TRBJ2-7; TRBD1 agrees at 10 bases. CDR3 length: 14 residues. Trimming at V came to 4 bases and at J to 5 bases, leaving 6 bases not matched to a gene. Germline CDR1 is SGHRS and CDR2 is YFSETQ. The DNA of the CDR3 is TGCGCCAGCAGCACCGGGACAGGGGCCGACGAGCAGTACTTC. Translated: CASSTGTGADEQYF.

V and J are TRBV2 and TRBJ2-1, with 8 bases matching TRBD1. Unmatched junction bases numbered 7, after V lost 4 bases and J lost 8 bases. CDR3 size: 14 residues. The germline CDR1 and CDR2 sequences are SNHLY and FYNNEI. This CDR3 is CASSALRQGYEQFF. The CDR3, as DNA: TGTGCCAGCAGTGCCCTTCGACAGGGGTATGAGCAGTTCTTC.

The chain recombines TRBV12-3 or TRBV12-4 with TRBJ2-3; D not resolved. V was clipped by 6 bases and J by 3 bases, with 19 bases between them. The CDR3 runs to 16 residues. DNA of the CDR3: TGTGCCAGCAGAGGTGGTAGCCTGAGGTGGACAGATACGCAGTATTTT. This encodes CASRGGSLRWTDTQYF.

The CDR3 region is CASSQGMPGLAGYEQYF. CDR3 coding DNA: TGTGCCAGCAGCCAAGGGATGCCGGGACTAGCGGGCTACGAGCAGTACTTC. The rearrangement uses TRBV4-2 and TRBJ2-7; 12 bases are a match to TRBD2. V dropped 1 base and J dropped 3; count of bases not matched to a gene: 7. CDR1 LGHNA and CDR2 YNFKEQ come from the germline V gene. This CDR3 spans 17 amino acids.

The chain carries TRBV18 and TRBJ1-2, with D possibly TRBD1 on 6 matching bases. The CDR3 consists of 14 residues. Germline lookup yields CDR1 KGHSH and CDR2 LQKENI. The V end was cut by 6 bases, the J end by 6 bases, with 17 bases between. CDR3 DNA sequence: TGTGCCAGCTCCGAGGGCCGGACAGTAAATGGCTACACCTTC. As protein: CASSEGRTVNGYTF. The whole variable domain, filled in from reference TRBV18 and TRBJ1-2, reads NAGVMQNPRHLVRRRGQEARLRCSPMKGHSHVYWYRQLPEEGLKFMVYLQKENIIDESGMPKERFSAEFPKEGPSILRIQQVVRGDSAAYFCASSEGRTVNGYTFGSGTRLTVV.

This clonotype was counted once. J is TRBJ2-7 and V is TRBV5-8; D call uncertain. This CDR3 spans 14 amino acids. V was cut by 0 bases and J by 6 bases, with 13 bases left in between. Germline CDR1 is SGHTS and CDR2 is YDEGEE. Here the CDR3 reads CASSLAAKGGEQYF. CDR3 sequence (DNA): TGTGCCAGCAGCTTGGCGGCAAAGGGTGGCGAGCAGTACTTC. Complete variable domain (other parts from reference TRBV5-8 and TRBJ2-7): EAGVTQSPTHLIKTRGQQATLRCSPISGHTSVYWYQQALGLGLQFLLWYDEGEERNRGNFPPRFSGRQFPNYSSELNVNALELEDSALYLCASSLAAKGGEQYFGPGTRLTVT.